This paragraph reports one TCR beta chain. Its cognate antigen is unknown. These data are taken from a study of beta chain features in type 1 diabetes. Germline V gene sequence: CDR1 SNHLY, CDR2 FYNNEI. The CDR3 is 13 residues long. Trimming left V 5 bases short and J 2 bases short, with 8 bases between. Points from the study as a whole: Unsettled here was the matter of whether HLA type influences TCRB rearrangement. Across all four CD4+ subsets, people with type 1 diabetes showed modestly shorter TCRB CDR3s. Cells with high TCR expression could be over-represented by cDNA sequencing. Lower insertion and higher deletion counts appeared at VDJ junctions in type 1 diabetes patients.

The study reverse transcribed the entire isolated RNA, so it sequenced expressed TCRB transcripts. The repertoire was sequenced with immunoSEQ multiplex PCR; TCRdb's copy has only in-frame clones and lacks some. The sample holds over 300,000 clones, approximately 9.7% seen once. This sequence was found in a young man with type 1 diabetes. The genes are TRBV2 and TRBJ2-3; D unresolved. Sequences were obtained from central memory CD4+ T cells from blood. CDR3 residues: CASSHAPTDTQYF. CDR3 nucleotide sequence: TGTGCCAGCAGTCACGCACCCACAGATACGCAGTATTTT.